Sequencing of this TCR beta chain was carried out in a study of vaccination and CD4 T cells after COVID-19. The Oncomine TCR Beta short-read assay was applied to DNA of cultured CD4+ T cells. TCRdb ran MiXCR on the PCR reads and lists one entry per CDR3 protein. This sample yields around 12,000 distinct CDR3 sequences, of which under 60% are seen a single time; 20% to 25% belongs to the top ten. As regards this clonotype: The antigen is undetermined.

Treatment: approximately 11-day PBMC culture with coronavirus spike peptide pools or control peptides (ViraFEST assay). The PCR-positive dates, March through December 2020, came before the US Alpha, Beta and Delta variants. The clonotype originates from a human donor with COVID-19. Sample: cultured CD4+ T cells from blood, taken after SARS-CoV-2 vaccination.

CDR3 in DNA: TGTGCCAGCAGCCGAGGACTAGCGGGGGGCTTCCACTCCGAGCAGTACTTC. Encoded protein: CASSRGLAGGFHSEQYF. The J gene is TRBJ2-7, the V gene TRBV3-1; TRBD2 matches 14 bases. V was clipped by 4 bases and J by 6 bases; unmatched bases: 11. CDR1 LGHDT and CDR2 YNNKEL come from the germline V gene (reference sequence). This CDR3 spans 17 amino acids.